This T cell receptor beta chain emerged from a study of PD-1 blockade in classical Hodgkin lymphoma. Time point specified: cycle 4 day 1 (C4D1), after 5 to 7 weeks of nivolumab. Exposure to brentuximab vedotin varied, and each patient had relapsed following autologous stem cell transplantation. The CDR3 is 16 residues long. Germline V lookup: CDR1 ENHRY, CDR2 SYGVKD. V lost 7 bases to trimming and J lost 7 bases, with 26 bases between them. Overall study findings and caveats: Diminished baseline TCR diversity has been reported in newly diagnosed patients relative to healthy donors. By C4D1, diversity of CD4+ TCRs had risen significantly, whereas that of CD8+ TCRs had not. Baseline diversity in complete responders resembled that of newly diagnosed patients. Those starting nivolumab under 1 year post-ASCT were excluded.

This table comes from immunoSEQ multiplex PCR, and its TCRdb copy is limited to in-frame clones, with some not included. The profile shows 100,000 or so clones, over 85% of them singletons. As regards this clone: Its antigen is as yet unknown.

J is TRBJ2-7 and V is TRBV10-3, with TRBD2 as a possible D gene (7 bases). The clonotype originates from a human donor with classical Hodgkin lymphoma. The material sequenced was peripheral blood mononuclear cells (PBMCs), taken before the fourth cycle of nivolumab. The CDR3 reads CAINGGGGSPGDEQYF. CDR3 nucleotide sequence: TGTGCCATCAATGGGGGGGGCGGCAGCCCAGGGGATGAGCAGTACTTC.